This T cell receptor beta chain appears in the sequencing data of a study of blood T cell repertoires in COVID-19. About the research overall: Specimens from acute and convalescent COVID-19 originated in the United States, Italy and Spain.

Trimming removed 7 bases at V and 2 bases at J, with 13 bases between. CDR3 length: 14 amino acids. CDR1 is SGHVS, CDR2 FQNEAQ, per germline. Authors' data handling: Using reference gene primer amplification, nucleated cell counts were estimated. Data came from immunoSEQ multiplex PCR; TCRdb stores just in-frame clones and leaves some out. Clonal size and the V and J genes are those of that table, whereas D and trimming came from the DNA. The sample carries about 280,000 clones, approximately 85% recorded once. The clonotype originates from a man aged 18-30 years with active or convalescent COVID-19. The V gene is TRBV7-8, the J gene TRBJ2-3; D call uncertain. The source material was peripheral blood. The CDR3 protein is CASTRSVHTDTQYF. The CDR3 coding sequence is TGTGCCAGCACCCGTAGTGTTCACACAGATACGCAGTATTTT. The full variable domain, in which reference TRBV7-8 and TRBJ2-3 provide the parts outside the CDR3, is GAGVSQSPRYKVAKRGQDVALRCDPISGHVSLFWYQQALGQGPEFLTYFQNEAQLDKSGLPSDRFFAERPEGSVSTLKIQRTQQEDSAVYLCASTRSVHTDTQYFGPGTRLTVL.